This entry concerns a single TCR beta chain. Its antigen is unidentified. This entry is derived from a study of cytomegalovirus exposure and HLA in healthy donors. Study outcomes and limitations: Across HLA loci, a later analysis found differing TCR association rates, with DRB1 most and HLA-C fewest. The authors listed around 150 TCR beta chains as cytomegalovirus-associated. Later analysis indicated greater clonal expansion among HLA-associated TCR beta chains than among equally common other chains. A few V segments could not be told apart, such as TRBV6-2 and TRBV6-3, and were left out.

Primers for the PCR totalled 60 Vbeta and 13 Jbeta. Using immunoSEQ multiplex PCR, the repertoire was profiled, and TCRdb retains in-frame clones only, with some absent. Among 80,000 to 100,000 clones, about two thirds were seen once, and the ten largest hold roughly 2.5%. There are 15 residues in the CDR3. The V gene lost 3 bases and the J gene lost 8 bases, with 20 bases spanning the gap. The germline gives CDR1 SGHTS, CDR2 YDEGEE. Sample: PBMCs. This sequence originates from a man aged 50 to 60 in good health and CMV-seronegative. The chain recombines TRBV5-8 with TRBJ1-2; the D is unclear. CDR3 loop: CASSWAGTVLWGYTF. The CDR3 DNA is TGTGCCAGCAGCTGGGCCGGAACAGTCCTATGGGGCTACACCTTC.